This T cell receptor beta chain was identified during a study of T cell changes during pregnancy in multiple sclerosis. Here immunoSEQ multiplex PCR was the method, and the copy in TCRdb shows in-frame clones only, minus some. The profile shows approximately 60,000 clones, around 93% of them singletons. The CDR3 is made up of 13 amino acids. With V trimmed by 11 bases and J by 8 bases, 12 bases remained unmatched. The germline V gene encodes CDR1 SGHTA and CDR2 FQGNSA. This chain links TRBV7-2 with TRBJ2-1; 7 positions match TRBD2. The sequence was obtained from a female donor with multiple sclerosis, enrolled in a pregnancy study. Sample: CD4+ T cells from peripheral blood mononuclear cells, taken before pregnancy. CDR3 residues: CASAGLFRYEQFF. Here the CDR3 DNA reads TGTGCCTCAGCGGGACTGTTCAGGTATGAGCAGTTCTTC.